These T cell receptor beta chains were read from a single sample in a study of blood T cell repertoires in COVID-19. Profiled with immunoSEQ multiplex PCR; TCRdb holds only in-frame clones, not every one. The table lists nearly 300,000 clones, around 85% of them singletons. The specimen was peripheral blood. All receptors come from a human donor with COVID-19, enrolled during active disease. The donor label of this sample is uncertain. CDR3s include the opening cysteine and the closing phenylalanine or tryptophan. The D gene is left open where the match is weak. Not every row has a clone size; where given, it reads once, few, many or a size class.

>TRBJ1-5|TRBV25-1|NA|NA
TGTGCCAGCAGTGGAAGACAGAGTAGCAATCAGCCCCAGCATTTT
CASSGRQSSNQPQHF
>TRBJ2-5|TRBV6-5|TRBD1|NA
TGTGCCAGCAGACGCCAGGGGGCCCAAGAGACCCAGTACTTC
CASRRQGAQETQYF
>TRBJ1-4|TRBV19|NA|NA
TGTGCCAGTAGTCCGGACAGCCGATTCGAAAAACTGTTTTTT
CASSPDSRFEKLFF
>TRBJ2-1|TRBV7-8|NA|NA
TGTGCCAGCAGCTTGTCTGGGCCCTACAATGAGCAGTTCTTC
CASSLSGPYNEQFF
>TRBJ2-2|TRBV12-3/TRBV12-4|NA|NA
TGTGCCAGCAGGGGACTCTTGCCCGAGAAGCTGTTTTTT
CASRGLLPEKLFF
>TRBJ2-7|TRBV25-1|TRBD1|NA
TGTGCCAGCAGTACCCATTGGGGACAGGGGGCCTACGAGCAGTACTTC
CASSTHWGQGAYEQYF
>TRBJ2-1|TRBV6-5|NA|NA
TGTGCCAGCAGTTACACCTTCTCGGGGAATGAGCAGTTCTTC
CASSYTFSGNEQFF
>TRBJ2-2|TRBV11-3|TRBD2|NA
TGTGCCAGCAGCTTAGATATGAGCGGGAGTACGGCCGGGGAGCTGTTTTTT
CASSLDMSGSTAGELFF
>TRBJ2-6|TRBV7-8|NA|NA
TGTGCCAGCAGCTTAGTGGAGGGGTCCCCCTCTGGGGCCAACGTCCTGACTTTC
CASSLVEGSPSGANVLTF
>TRBJ2-3|TRBV27|TRBD2|NA
TGTGCCAGCCAGCGGGAGGGGACAGATACGCAGTATTTT
CASQREGTDTQYF
>TRBJ1-3|TRBV7-6|TRBD1|NA
TGTGCCAGCAGCTTAGAGGGGGACAGGCCTGGAAACACCATATATTTT
CASSLEGDRPGNTIYF
>TRBJ1-1|TRBV6-1|NA|once
TGTGCCAGCAGTGAAGCTCAGGGGTGGGACACTGAAGCTTTCTTT
CASSEAQGWDTEAFF
>TRBJ1-5|TRBV20-1|NA|NA
TGCAGTGCTAGTCCTCCGGTGACCGGGAATCAGCCCCAGCATTTT
CSASPPVTGNQPQHF
>TRBJ1-4|TRBV30|TRBD1|once
TGTGCCTGTACGGACAGGGGGCCGATTAATGAAAAACTGTTTTTT
CACTDRGPINEKLFF
>TRBJ2-6|TRBV19|TRBD1|NA
TGTGCCAGTAGCCAAGGACAGGGGGATCCCTCTGGGGCCAACGTCCTGACTTTC
CASSQGQGDPSGANVLTF
>TRBJ1-3|TRBV21-1|NA|NA
TGTGCCAGCTTCGGTCATTTCTCTGGAAACACCATATATTTT
CASFGHFSGNTIYF
>TRBJ2-6|TRBV11-2|NA|NA
TGTGCCAGCAGCTTAGGAGGGGGGGAGGCCAACGTCCTGACTTTC
CASSLGGGEANVLTF
>TRBJ1-5|TRBV7-2|NA|NA
TGTGCCAGCAGCTTAGGTAGGGCGGGGGTACAGCCCCAGCATTTT
CASSLGRAGVQPQHF
>TRBJ2-7|TRBV4-3|NA|NA
TGCGCCAGCAGCCAATCCGGGGGCTACGAGCAGTACTTC
CASSQSGGYEQYF
>TRBJ1-4|TRBV27|NA|NA
TGTGCCAGCAGAACAGGGAATTATAATGAAAAACTGTTTTTT
CASRTGNYNEKLFF
>TRBJ2-3|TRBV11-3|NA|NA
TGTGCCAGCAGCCCAGGACAGCATGGGGGATTAGATACGCAGTATTTT
CASSPGQHGGLDTQYF
>TRBJ1-2|TRBV6-5|TRBD1|NA
TGTGCCAGCAGTTTTCCCGACAGGGGTAGCTATGGCTACACCTTC
CASSFPDRGSYGYTF
>TRBJ1-6|TRBV30|TRBD1|NA
TGTGCCTGGGGACAGGGGGCTGTATCACCCCTCCACTTT
CAWGQGAVSPLHF